Listed here are 10 T cell receptor beta chains from one sample, sequenced in a study of blood T cell repertoires in COVID-19. Here immunoSEQ multiplex PCR was the method, and the copy in TCRdb shows in-frame clones only, minus some. The data show around 500,000 clones, approximately 86% seen once. Source material: PBMCs or T cells enriched from blood (not recorded which). Receptors were obtained from a woman aged 55-70 years who had recovered from COVID-19.

The rearrangement uses TRBV5-1 and TRBJ2-5; 7 bases align to TRBD1. CDR1 SGHRS and CDR2 YFSETQ come from the germline V gene. V lost 4 bases and J lost 1; bases outside the gene matches: 7. The CDR3 length is 15 residues. The CDR3 region is CASSRGQVFQETQYF. Here the CDR3 DNA reads TGCGCCAGCAGCAGAGGACAGGTCTTCCAAGAGACCCAGTACTTC.

CDR3 sequence: CASSYAGIYGYTF. CDR3 DNA sequence: TGTGCCAGCAGTTATGCAGGGATCTATGGCTACACCTTC. The rearrangement links TRBV6-5 to TRBJ1-2; weak D call: TRBD1 (5 bases). The V end lost 3 bases, the J end lost 4 bases, and 9 bases lay between the germline ends. This CDR3 is built from 13 residues. Germline V gene lookup returns CDR1 MNHEY and CDR2 SVGAGI.

The DNA of the CDR3 is TGTGCCAGCAGCTCGGGAAACACCATATATTTT. This sequence encodes CASSSGNTIYF. The chain recombines TRBV11-2 with TRBJ1-3; unclear D gene. Trimming removed 4 bases from V and 4 bases from J, with 2 bases in between. Germline CDR1 reads SGHAT; CDR2 reads FQNNGV. The CDR3 is 11 amino acids. Using reference TRBV11-2 and TRBJ1-3 for the parts outside the CDR3, the full variable domain is EAGVAQSPRYKIIEKRQSVAFWCNPISGHATLYWYQQILGQGPKLLIQFQNNGVVDDSQLPKDRFSAERLKGVDSTLKIQPAKLEDSAVYLCASSSGNTIYFGEGSWLTVV.

This rearrangement joins TRBV18 to TRBJ2-2; a possible D gene is TRBD2 (6 bases). The CDR3 sequence is 14 residues long. V lost 3 bases and J 4 bases, leaving 9 bases between the germline ends. CDR1 and CDR2 (germline): KGHSH, LQKENI. CDR3 DNA sequence: TGTGCCAGCTCACCTAGCGGAATCACCGGGGAGCTGTTTTTT. Translation: CASSPSGITGELFF.

This chain uses TRBV5-1 with TRBJ2-3, with D perhaps TRBD1 (5 bases). V dropped 4 bases and J dropped 3 bases, with 15 bases sitting between them. The CDR3 extends over 15 amino acids. CDR1 is SGHRS, CDR2 YFSETQ, per germline. The CDR3 protein is CASSIQGSRTDTQYF. Here the CDR3 DNA reads TGCGCCAGCAGCATCCAGGGATCGAGGACAGATACGCAGTATTTT.

V is TRBV10-2 and J is TRBJ2-5, with 12 bases aligning to TRBD2. This CDR3 has 14 residues. Losses at the gene ends were 7 bases for V and 5 bases for J; bases not matched to a gene: 5. The germline gives CDR1 WSHSY, CDR2 SAAADI. As DNA, the CDR3 is TGCGCCAGCAACCTAGCGGGGGGGAGGGAGACCCAGTACTTC. It specifies CASNLAGGRETQYF.

DNA of the CDR3: TGTGCCAGTAGTATAGGGTGGGGGGGGCCGAATCAGCCCCAGCATTTT. The encoded protein is CASSIGWGGPNQPQHF. This chain links TRBV19 with TRBJ1-5; D possibly corresponds to TRBD1 (6 bases). The CDR3 totals 16 residues. The V end was cut by 1 base, the J end by 4 bases, with 14 bases between. The germline V gene has CDR1 LNHDA and CDR2 SQIVND (reference sequence).

The chain links TRBV7-9 to TRBJ1-2, with a possible D match to TRBD1 (6 bases). V lost 8 bases and J lost 4, with 20 bases in between. Germline loops: CDR1 SEHNR, CDR2 FQNEAQ (reference sequence). The CDR3 sequence is 15 residues long. CDR3 region: CASFRGSLTPYGYTF. CDR3 in DNA: TGTGCCAGCTTCAGGGGCTCCCTTACGCCCTATGGCTACACCTTC.

As DNA, the CDR3 is TGTGCCAGCAGGGACCCAGGGGGCAATCAGCCCCAGCATTTT. Translated, it gives CASRDPGGNQPQHF. This chain links TRBV6-5 with TRBJ1-5, with D perhaps matching TRBD1 (6 bases). Germline V gives CDR1 MNHEY, CDR2 SVGAGI. The CDR3 has 14 amino acids. Trimming pared 6 bases from V and 2 bases from J, leaving 11 bases between.

The rearrangement uses TRBV12-3 or TRBV12-4 and TRBJ1-1, with D possibly matching TRBD1 (5 bases). Trimming cost V 6 bases and J 6 bases, with 14 bases left between them. This CDR3 has 13 amino acids. The CDR3 nucleotides are TGTGCCAGCAGCCAGAGGGGACTCCCTGAAGCTTTCTTT. Translated, it gives CASSQRGLPEAFF.